This is a list of T cell receptor beta chains from one sample in a study of blood T cell repertoires in COVID-19. The protocol was immunoSEQ multiplex PCR, while the TCRdb copy is restricted to in-frame clones and leaves out a portion. The sample yields 98,000 or so clones, about 80% seen once. The sequencing input was peripheral blood. Every receptor here comes from a man in his 60s with acute or convalescent COVID-19. The CDR3 runs from the conserved cysteine through the conserved F or W. Each record gives: J gene, D gene, V gene, clone size, CDR3 protein, CDR3 DNA. D genes are given only for firm matches. The size of a clone is reported for some rows only, either as once, few or many, or as a class for expanded clones.

J: TRBJ1-2; D: NA; V: TRBV6-1; size: NA; CDR3: CASSENWANYGYTF; DNA: TGTGCCAGCAGTGAAAATTGGGCCAACTATGGCTACACCTTC
J: TRBJ2-7; D: TRBD2; V: TRBV2; size: NA; CDR3: CASSGLAGGSYEQYF; DNA: TGTGCCAGCAGTGGCTTAGCGGGAGGGTCCTACGAGCAGTACTTC
J: TRBJ1-6; D: NA; V: TRBV5-1; size: NA; CDR3: CASSYSGTGGSPLHF; DNA: TGCGCCAGCAGCTACTCCGGGACGGGAGGTTCACCCCTCCACTTT
J: TRBJ2-7; D: NA; V: TRBV18; size: NA; CDR3: CASSPLGGALTEAYEQYF; DNA: TGTGCCAGCTCACCATTGGGGGGGGCTCTGACAGAGGCGTACGAGCAGTACTTC
J: TRBJ2-7; D: TRBD2; V: TRBV7-9; size: NA; CDR3: CASGPGTSGRLTYEQYF; DNA: TGTGCCAGCGGCCCCGGGACTAGCGGGAGACTAACCTACGAGCAGTACTTC
J: TRBJ2-3; D: TRBD2; V: TRBV6-5; size: NA; CDR3: CASSFGLADTDTQYF; DNA: TGTGCCAGCAGTTTCGGACTAGCGGACACAGATACGCAGTATTTT
J: TRBJ1-4; D: TRBD1; V: TRBV10-1; size: NA; CDR3: CASSTGVEEKLFF; DNA: TGCGCCAGCTCGACAGGGGTGGAAGAAAAACTGTTTTTT
J: TRBJ2-1; D: TRBD2; V: TRBV7-9; size: NA; CDR3: CASSSISGRAHNEQFF; DNA: TGTGCCAGCAGCTCCATTAGCGGGAGGGCCCACAATGAGCAGTTCTTC
J: TRBJ1-2; D: TRBD1; V: TRBV6-1; size: few; CDR3: CASSESGDRGLYGYTF; DNA: TGTGCCAGCAGTGAATCGGGGGACAGGGGTCTTTATGGCTACACCTTC
J: TRBJ1-5; D: NA; V: TRBV3-1/TRBV3-2; size: NA; CDR3: CASSQGLGGIGAAQHF; DNA: TGTGCCAGCAGCCAGGGGTTAGGCGGAATAGGGGCGGCCCAGCATTTT
J: TRBJ2-2; D: NA; V: TRBV2; size: NA; CDR3: CASSESLTGVAGELFF; DNA: TGTGCCAGCAGTGAAAGTTTAACGGGAGTCGCCGGGGAGCTGTTTTTT
J: TRBJ1-3; D: NA; V: TRBV4-3; size: once; CDR3: CASSQGHINSGNTIYF; DNA: TGCGCCAGCAGCCAAGGACACATCAACTCTGGAAACACCATATATTTT
J: TRBJ2-1; D: NA; V: TRBV9; size: NA; CDR3: CASSVVNGYYNEQFF; DNA: TGTGCCAGCAGCGTAGTCAACGGGTACTACAATGAGCAGTTCTTC